The 13 T cell receptor beta chains below all came from one sample that was sequenced in a study of T cells in tuberculosis. Clones were read by immunoSEQ multiplex PCR, and TCRdb kept only the in-frame ones, dropping some. The top ten clones hold under 14% of a sample with thousands of clones, approximately 95% of them seen once. Sequenced material: PBMCs. These receptors were obtained from an adult with tuberculosis.

The genes are TRBV9 and TRBJ2-7, with D tentatively TRBD2 (7 bases). Germline V gives CDR1 SGDLS, CDR2 YYNGEE. This CDR3 has 15 amino acids. V lost 3 bases and J 0 bases, leaving 13 bases between the germline ends. The CDR3 region is CASSEGGGSSYEQYF. The CDR3 DNA follows: TGTGCCAGCAGCGAGGGGGGCGGGAGCTCCTACGAGCAGTACTTC.

The chain uses TRBV5-1 and TRBJ2-5; 7 nucleotides agree with TRBD2. The germline CDR1 and CDR2 sequences are SGHRS and YFSETQ. J lost 1 base, V lost 4 bases, and 4 bases had no gene match. CDR3 length: 14 amino acids. CDR3 loop: CASSAGVAQETQYF. The CDR3 region has the DNA TGCGCCAGCAGCGCGGGGGTGGCCCAAGAGACCCAGTACTTC.

The J gene is TRBJ2-3, the V gene TRBV6-5, with 7 bases identical to TRBD2. After removal of 8 bases from V and 5 bases from J, the junction contained 13 bases not matched to a gene. The CDR3 loop spans 15 amino acids. Germline CDR1 is MNHEY and CDR2 is SVGAGI. CDR3 nucleotide sequence: TGTGCCAGCGGGAGCGGGGAAGCAGACGGAGATACGCAGTATTTT. This gives the protein CASGSGEADGDTQYF.

The chain employs TRBV7-9 and TRBJ2-1, with D unclear. Germline V gene data show CDR1 as SEHNR and CDR2 as FQNEAQ (reference sequence). The CDR3 consists of 12 residues. Trimming took 4 bases from V and 7 from J, leaving 8 bases between them. In nucleotides, the CDR3 is TGTGCCAGCAGCTCAGTGAGGAATGAGCAGTTCTTC. It is translated as CASSSVRNEQFF.

V and J are TRBV2 and TRBJ1-1, with TRBD1 matching 7 bases. This CDR3 is 16 amino acids long. The ends lost 3 bases at V and 4 bases at J; junction bases unmatched: 11. CDR1 is SNHLY and CDR2 is FYNNEI in the germline V gene. The CDR3 DNA reads as TGTGCCAGCAGTGACTCAAAAGCGGCAGGGGGCACTGAAGCTTTCTTT. Translating gives CASSDSKAAGGTEAFF.

This clone appeared a single time. The gene calls are TRBV6-6 and TRBJ2-1; 7 bases match TRBD1. V lost 4 bases and J lost 5; bases outside the gene matches: 2. CDR1 and CDR2 (germline): MNHNY, SVGAGI (reference sequence). This CDR3 region has 13 residues. The CDR3 spells CASSWDSHNEQFF. The DNA for the CDR3 is TGTGCCAGCAGTTGGGACAGCCACAATGAGCAGTTCTTC.

The genes are TRBV5-1 and TRBJ2-7; a possible D gene is TRBD2 (7 bases). CDR1 and CDR2 (germline): SGHRS, YFSETQ. The CDR3 is made up of 13 amino acids. V shed 2 bases and J shed 3 bases, with 9 bases lying between them. The CDR3 bases are TGCGCCAGCAGCTTAGGGGGGGACTACGAGCAGTACTTC. Translated, it gives CASSLGGDYEQYF.

The V and J genes are TRBV2 and TRBJ2-5; 16 positions agree with TRBD2. CDR1 is SNHLY, CDR2 FYNNEI, per germline. This CDR3 spans 17 amino acids. V shed 7 bases, J shed 7 bases, and the junction held 12 bases outside the gene matches. The CDR3: CASTPPGLAGGRGTQYF. The CDR3 region has the DNA TGTGCCAGCACCCCCCCGGGACTAGCGGGGGGGCGCGGGACCCAGTACTTC.

This sequence joins TRBV5-1 and TRBJ2-6, with TRBD2 matching 7 bases. The CDR3 sequence is 15 residues long. CDR1 and CDR2 from the germline V gene are SGHRS and YFSETQ. V shed 7 bases, J shed 4 bases, and the junction held 8 bases outside the gene matches. CDR3: CASGRGLGGANVLTF. The CDR3 coding sequence is TGCGCCAGCGGGAGGGGACTGGGAGGGGCCAACGTCCTGACTTTC.

This clone has just a few counts. The rearrangement uses TRBV5-4 and TRBJ1-6; possibly TRBD1 for D (6 bases). V lost 1 base, J lost 4 bases, and 18 bases lay in between. The CDR3 runs to 18 residues. Germline CDR1 reads SGHNT; CDR2 reads YYREEE (reference sequence). CDR3: CASSLKQGPYGYNSPLHF. For the CDR3, the DNA is TGTGCCAGCAGCTTGAAGCAGGGGCCCTATGGATATAATTCACCCCTCCACTTT.

The CDR3 loop reads CASSLGTLSTDTQYF. CDR3 DNA sequence: TGTGCCAGCAGCCTTGGGACACTTAGCACAGATACGCAGTATTTT. The rearrangement links TRBV5-8 to TRBJ2-3, with D possibly TRBD1 on 6 matching bases. Germline lookup yields CDR1 SGHTS and CDR2 YDEGEE. The CDR3 spans 15 residues. V was cut by 4 bases and J by 0 bases, with 12 bases left in between.

The rearrangement links TRBV5-1 to TRBJ2-5; a weak D match, TRBD2 (6 bases). The CDR3 contains 15 residues. V was pared by 2 bases and J by 1 base, with 12 bases between. CDR1 SGHRS and CDR2 YFSETQ come from the germline V gene. CDR3 region: CASSFFGDFQETQYF. The DNA for the CDR3 is TGCGCCAGCAGCTTTTTCGGGGACTTCCAAGAGACCCAGTACTTC.

CDR3 residues: CASSLLAEQYF. CDR3 nucleotide sequence: TGTGCCAGCAGTTTATTGGCTGAGCAGTACTTC. V is TRBV28 and J is TRBJ2-7, with D hard to call. CDR3 length equals 11 residues. V lost 1 base and J 7 bases, leaving 5 bases between the germline ends. The germline gives CDR1 MDHEN, CDR2 SYDVKM.